The next 7 T cell receptor beta chains were all read from a single sample in a study of regulatory T cells in long-lasting Graves disease. Time point denoted: persistent/refractory GD, antithyroid drugs over 5 years with positive TRAb. PBMC-extracted RNA yielded the TCR library. CDR3-region Arm-PCR and iRepertoire HTBI primers produced the TCR beta libraries. TCRdb called the multiplex PCR reads again in MiXCR, with one record for every CDR3 protein. The sample contains 400,000 to 600,000 distinct CDR3 sequences, 20% to 25% of which appear only once. The sequenced sample was peripheral blood mononuclear cells (PBMCs), obtained when the disease was refractory, from a patient treated with antithyroid drugs. The source of these receptors is a female donor with Graves disease.

With respect to this clonotype: A much larger clone lies a single base off, so this may be a read error. V gene TRBV27 combines with J gene TRBJ2-7; D call uncertain. CDR3 length: 12 amino acids. V was trimmed by 5 bases and J by 5 bases, leaving 10 bases between them. Germline lookup yields CDR1 MNHEY and CDR2 SMNVEV (reference sequence). This chain's CDR3 is CASSARIHEQYF. DNA for the CDR3: TGTGCCAGCAGTGCCAGGATCCACGAGCAGTACTTC.

This clonotype was found a few times. The chain combines TRBV12-3 or TRBV12-4 with TRBJ2-6, with D perhaps TRBD2 (6 bases). CDR3 length: 16 amino acids. With 6 bases removed from V and 2 bases from J, the gap between germline ends came to 14 bases. CDR3 amino acids: CASRPGLITGANVLTF. CDR3 DNA: TGTGCCAGCAGGCCGGGACTGATAACTGGGGCCAACGTCCTGACTTTC.

This clonotype was seen more than once but under ten times. The chain combines TRBV7-2 with TRBJ1-4; 8 bases map to TRBD1. The J segment lost 4 bases and the V segment lost 0 bases, leaving 10 bases of the junction unmatched. The CDR3 extends over 18 amino acids. CDR1 is SGHTA, CDR2 FQGNSA, per germline. As DNA, the CDR3 is TGTGCCAGCAGCTTAGCAGAGGCCGGACAGGGATATAATGAAAAACTGTTTTTT. It yields the protein CASSLAEAGQGYNEKLFF. Together with reference TRBV7-2 and TRBJ1-4, the CDR3 gives the full variable domain: GAGVSQSPSNKVTEKGKDVELRCDPISGHTALYWYRQSLGQGLEFLIYFQGNSAPDKSGLPSDRFSAERTGGSVSTLTIQRTQQEDSAVYLCASSLAEAGQGYNEKLFFGSGTQLSVL.

This clonotype came up many times. The chain carries TRBV20-1 and TRBJ2-5; D may match TRBD1 or TRBD2 (6 bases each). The CDR3 runs 15 residues. From germline, CDR1 is DFQATT and CDR2 SNEGSKA (reference sequence). V shed 5 bases and J shed 3 bases, with 19 bases lying between them. CDR3 sequence: CSALGGLDFEETQYF. DNA of the CDR3: TGCAGTGCTCTAGGGGGACTTGACTTTGAAGAGACCCAGTACTTC.

V is TRBV7-2 and J is TRBJ2-7; 8 bases match TRBD2. The V gene's germline CDR1 is SGHTA and CDR2 FQGNSA. The ends lost 2 bases at V and 6 bases at J; junction bases unmatched: 9. This CDR3 is 15 amino acids long. CDR3: CASSLTSAGAGEQYF. In DNA form, the CDR3 reads TGTGCCAGCAGCTTAACCTCAGCGGGAGCTGGCGAGCAGTACTTC.

This clonotype was observed many times. This chain connects TRBV6-1 to TRBJ1-1; D unresolved. Looked up from germline, CDR1 is MNHNS and CDR2 is SASEGT. This CDR3 is 15 amino acids long. V was cut by 4 bases and J by 2 bases, with 14 bases left in between. The DNA for the CDR3 is TGTGCCAGCAGTGGTATTTTAGGACGTAACACTGAAGCTTTCTTT. This translates into CASSGILGRNTEAFF.

At least ten counts were recorded for this clonotype. This chain joins TRBV11-2 and TRBJ1-1; D ambiguous. The CDR3 runs to 18 residues. CDR1 SGHAT and CDR2 FQNNGV come from the germline V gene. Trimming shortened V by 0 bases and J by 3 bases, and 20 bases separated the two germline ends. CDR3 nucleotide sequence: TGTGCCAGCAGCTTAGATCGCACGTGGGCCCCCGCGGACACTGAAGCTTTCTTT. The encoded protein is CASSLDRTWAPADTEAFF. The full variable domain, rest sourced from reference TRBV11-2 and TRBJ1-1, is EAGVAQSPRYKIIEKRQSVAFWCNPISGHATLYWYQQILGQGPKLLIQFQNNGVVDDSQLPKDRFSAERLKGVDSTLKIQPAKLEDSAVYLCASSLDRTWAPADTEAFFGQGTRLTVV.